This TCR beta chain originates from a study of blood T cell repertoires in COVID-19. The repertoire was sequenced with immunoSEQ multiplex PCR; TCRdb's copy has only in-frame clones and lacks some. Of fewer than 200,000 clones in the sample, around 90% are singletons; the top ten hold 2.5%. The material sequenced was peripheral blood. This receptor was obtained from a woman over 75 with COVID-19, enrolled during active disease.

In DNA form, the CDR3 reads TGTGCCAGCAGCCCTCTAGCGGGAGCCAATAACAATGAGCAGTTCTTC. Translation: CASSPLAGANNNEQFF. V gene TRBV5-5 combines with J gene TRBJ2-1, with 10 bases fitting TRBD2. The CDR3 contains 16 residues. With 4 bases clipped from V and 5 bases from J, the junction kept 9 bases outside the gene matches. From germline, CDR1 is SGHKS and CDR2 YYEKEE (reference sequence). The complete variable domain, with remaining parts taken from reference TRBV5-5 and TRBJ2-1, reads DAGVTQSPTHLIKTRGQQVTLRCSPISGHKSVSWYQQVLGQGPQFIFQYYEKEERGRGNFPDRFSARQFPNYSSELNVNALLLGDSALYLCASSPLAGANNNEQFFGPGTRLTVL.